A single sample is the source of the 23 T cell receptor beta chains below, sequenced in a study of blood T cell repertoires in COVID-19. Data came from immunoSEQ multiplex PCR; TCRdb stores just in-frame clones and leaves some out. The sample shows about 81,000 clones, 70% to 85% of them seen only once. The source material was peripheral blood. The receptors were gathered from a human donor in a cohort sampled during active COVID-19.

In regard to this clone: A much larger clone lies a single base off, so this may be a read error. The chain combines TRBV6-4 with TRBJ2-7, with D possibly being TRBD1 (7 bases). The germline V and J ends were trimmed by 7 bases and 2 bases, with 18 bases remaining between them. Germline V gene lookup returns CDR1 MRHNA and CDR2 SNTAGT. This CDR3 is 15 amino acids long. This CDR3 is CASNTVAGGPYEQYF. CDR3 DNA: TGTGCCAGCAATACCGTGGCAGGGGGGCCCTACGAGCAGTACTTC.

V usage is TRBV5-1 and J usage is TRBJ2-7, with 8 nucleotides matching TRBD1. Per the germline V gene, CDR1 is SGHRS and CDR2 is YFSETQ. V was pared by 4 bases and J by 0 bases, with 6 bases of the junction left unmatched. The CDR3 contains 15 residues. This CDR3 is CASSPGQGSSYEQYF. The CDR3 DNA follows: TGCGCCAGCAGCCCCGGACAGGGAAGCTCCTACGAGCAGTACTTC.

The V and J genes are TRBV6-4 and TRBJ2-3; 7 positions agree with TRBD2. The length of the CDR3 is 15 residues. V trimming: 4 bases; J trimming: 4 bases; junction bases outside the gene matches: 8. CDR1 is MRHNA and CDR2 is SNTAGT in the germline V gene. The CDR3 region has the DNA TGTGCCAGCAGTGCACGGGGGGACTTTTCAGATACGCAGTATTTT. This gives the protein CASSARGDFSDTQYF.

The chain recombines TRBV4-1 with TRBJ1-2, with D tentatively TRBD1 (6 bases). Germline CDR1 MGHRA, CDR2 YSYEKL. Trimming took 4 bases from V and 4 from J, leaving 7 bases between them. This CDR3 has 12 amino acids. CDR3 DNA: TGCGCCAGCAGCCCACAGGGCTATGGCTACACCTTC. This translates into CASSPQGYGYTF.

In DNA, the CDR3 is TGTGCCAGCAGTCTGGACGGGGAAGTCACCGGGGAGCTGTTTTTT. This translates into CASSLDGEVTGELFF. The chain is built from TRBV2 and TRBJ2-2; tentative D call: TRBD2 (5 bases). CDR1 and CDR2 from the germline V gene are SNHLY and FYNNEI. The CDR3 loop spans 15 amino acids. Between the trimmed V and J ends, which lost 5 bases and 4 bases, there was a span of 14 bases.

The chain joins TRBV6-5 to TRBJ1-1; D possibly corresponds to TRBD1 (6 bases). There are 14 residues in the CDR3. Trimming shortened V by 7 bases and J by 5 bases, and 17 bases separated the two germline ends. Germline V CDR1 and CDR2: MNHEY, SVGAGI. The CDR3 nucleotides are TGTGCCAGCATGGGTTGGGGGGGGCAAACTGAAGCTTTCTTT. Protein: CASMGWGGQTEAFF.

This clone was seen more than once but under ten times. The CDR3 protein is CASSLRVVETQYF. In DNA, the CDR3 is TGTGCCAGCAGCCTGCGGGTTGTGGAGACCCAGTACTTC. This rearrangement joins TRBV5-6 to TRBJ2-5, with TRBD2 as a possible D gene (5 bases). The length of the CDR3 is 13 residues. CDR1 is SGHDT and CDR2 is YYEEEE in the germline V gene. V was shortened by 4 bases and J by 5 bases, with 12 bases between the two germline ends.

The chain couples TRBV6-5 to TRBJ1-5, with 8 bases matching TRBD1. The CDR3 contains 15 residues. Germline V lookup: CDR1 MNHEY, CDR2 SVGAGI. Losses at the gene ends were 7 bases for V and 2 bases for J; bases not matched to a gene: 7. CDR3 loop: CASKRPGQGNQPQHF. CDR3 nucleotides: TGTGCCAGCAAGAGACCGGGACAGGGCAATCAGCCCCAGCATTTT.

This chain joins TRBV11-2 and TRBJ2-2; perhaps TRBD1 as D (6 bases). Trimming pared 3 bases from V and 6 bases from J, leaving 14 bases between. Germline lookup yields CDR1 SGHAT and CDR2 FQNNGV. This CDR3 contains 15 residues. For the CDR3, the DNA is TGTGCCAGCAGCTTGTGGACAGAACAATCCGGGGAGCTGTTTTTT. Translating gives CASSLWTEQSGELFF. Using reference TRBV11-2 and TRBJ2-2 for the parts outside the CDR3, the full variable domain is EAGVAQSPRYKIIEKRQSVAFWCNPISGHATLYWYQQILGQGPKLLIQFQNNGVVDDSQLPKDRFSAERLKGVDSTLKIQPAKLEDSAVYLCASSLWTEQSGELFFGEGSRLTVL.

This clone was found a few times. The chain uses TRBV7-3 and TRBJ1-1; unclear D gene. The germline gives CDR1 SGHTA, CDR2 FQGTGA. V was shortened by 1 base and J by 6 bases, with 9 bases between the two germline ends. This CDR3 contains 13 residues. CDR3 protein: CASSLNPEAEAFF. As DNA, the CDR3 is TGTGCCAGCAGCTTAAATCCGGAGGCTGAAGCTTTCTTT.

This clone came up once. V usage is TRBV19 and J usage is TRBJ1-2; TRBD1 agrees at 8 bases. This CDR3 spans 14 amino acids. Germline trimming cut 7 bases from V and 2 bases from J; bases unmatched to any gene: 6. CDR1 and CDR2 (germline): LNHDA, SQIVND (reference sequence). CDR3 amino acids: CASTRQGPNYGYTF. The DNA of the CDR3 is TGTGCCAGTACCCGACAGGGGCCCAACTATGGCTACACCTTC.

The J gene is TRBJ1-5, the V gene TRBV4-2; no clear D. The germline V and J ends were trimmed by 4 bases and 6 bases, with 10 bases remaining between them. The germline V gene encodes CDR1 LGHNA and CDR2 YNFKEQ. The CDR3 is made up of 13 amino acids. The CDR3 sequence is CASSPQNSQPQHF. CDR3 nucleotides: TGTGCCAGCAGCCCACAGAACAGTCAGCCCCAGCATTTT.

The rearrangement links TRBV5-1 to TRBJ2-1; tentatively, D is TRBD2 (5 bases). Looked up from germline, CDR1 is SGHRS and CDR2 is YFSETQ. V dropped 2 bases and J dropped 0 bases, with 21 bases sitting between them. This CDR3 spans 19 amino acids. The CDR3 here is CASSFQTVFGGSSYNEQFF. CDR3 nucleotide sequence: TGCGCCAGCAGCTTCCAAACCGTCTTCGGCGGGTCCTCCTACAATGAGCAGTTCTTC.

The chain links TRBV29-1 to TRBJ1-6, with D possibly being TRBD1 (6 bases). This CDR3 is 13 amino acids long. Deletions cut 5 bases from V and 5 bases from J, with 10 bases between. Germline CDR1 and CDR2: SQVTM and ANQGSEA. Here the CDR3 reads CSVRRDNNSPLHF. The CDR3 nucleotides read TGCAGCGTTCGCCGGGACAATAATTCACCCCTCCACTTT.

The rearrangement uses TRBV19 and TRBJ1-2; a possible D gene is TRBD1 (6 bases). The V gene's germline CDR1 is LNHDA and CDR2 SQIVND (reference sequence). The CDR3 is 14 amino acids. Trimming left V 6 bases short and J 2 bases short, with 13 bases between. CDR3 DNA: TGTGCCAGTAGATGGAGCAGGGGAAACTATGGCTACACCTTC. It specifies CASRWSRGNYGYTF.

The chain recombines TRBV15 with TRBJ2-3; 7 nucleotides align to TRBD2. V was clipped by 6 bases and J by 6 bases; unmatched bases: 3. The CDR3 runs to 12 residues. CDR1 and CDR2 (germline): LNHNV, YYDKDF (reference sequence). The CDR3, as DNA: TGTGCCACCAGTAGGCGGGGGGATACGCAGTATTTT. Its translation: CATSRRGDTQYF.

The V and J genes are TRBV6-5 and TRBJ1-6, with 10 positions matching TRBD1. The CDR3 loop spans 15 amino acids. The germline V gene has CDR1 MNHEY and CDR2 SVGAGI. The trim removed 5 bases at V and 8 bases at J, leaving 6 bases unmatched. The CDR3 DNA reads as TGTGCCAGCAGTCGTTACGGGACAGGGGATTCACCCCTCCACTTT. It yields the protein CASSRYGTGDSPLHF.

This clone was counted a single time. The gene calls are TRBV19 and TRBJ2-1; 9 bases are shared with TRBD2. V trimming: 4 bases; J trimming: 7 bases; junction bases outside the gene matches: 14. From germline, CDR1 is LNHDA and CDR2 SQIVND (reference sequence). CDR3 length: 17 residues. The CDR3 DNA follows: TGTGCCAGTAGTACACAGACCGCGGGGGGGCCGGGTAATGAGCAGTTCTTC. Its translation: CASSTQTAGGPGNEQFF.

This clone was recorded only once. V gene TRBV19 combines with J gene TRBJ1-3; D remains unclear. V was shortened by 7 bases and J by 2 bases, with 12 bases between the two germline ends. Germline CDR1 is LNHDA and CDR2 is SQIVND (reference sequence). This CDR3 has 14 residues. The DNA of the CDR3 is TGTGCCAGTACTGCAGACGCGGCTGGAAACACCATATATTTT. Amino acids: CASTADAAGNTIYF.

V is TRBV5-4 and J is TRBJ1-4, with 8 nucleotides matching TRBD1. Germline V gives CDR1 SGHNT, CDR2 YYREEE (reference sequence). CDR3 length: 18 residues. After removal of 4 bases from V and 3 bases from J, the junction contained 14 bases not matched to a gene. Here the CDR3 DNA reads TGTGCCAGCAGCCTTGGACAGGGTCCTTTGGGGGCTAATGAAAAACTGTTTTTT. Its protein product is CASSLGQGPLGANEKLFF.

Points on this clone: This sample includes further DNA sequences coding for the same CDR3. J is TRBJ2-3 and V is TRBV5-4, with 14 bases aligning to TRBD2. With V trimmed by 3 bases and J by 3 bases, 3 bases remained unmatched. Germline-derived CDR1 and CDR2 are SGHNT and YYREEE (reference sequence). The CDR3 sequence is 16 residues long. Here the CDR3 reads CASSYRLAGGTDTQYF. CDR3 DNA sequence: TGTGCCAGCAGCTATAGACTAGCGGGGGGGACAGATACGCAGTATTTT.

Here the CDR3 DNA reads TGTGCCAGCAGTCTGGGCCTTAATCAGCCCCAGCATTTT. The encoded protein is CASSLGLNQPQHF. The chain carries TRBV3-1 (or the pseudogene TRBV3-2) and TRBJ1-5, with D unclear. Trimming pared 6 bases from V and 4 bases from J, leaving 10 bases between. The CDR3 length is 13 residues. The V gene's germline CDR1 is LGHDT and CDR2 YNNKEL (reference sequence).

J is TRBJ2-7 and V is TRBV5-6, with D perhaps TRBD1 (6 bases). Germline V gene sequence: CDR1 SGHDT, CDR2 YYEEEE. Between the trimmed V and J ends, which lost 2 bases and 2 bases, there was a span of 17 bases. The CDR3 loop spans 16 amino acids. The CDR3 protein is CASSFETSGDTYEQYF. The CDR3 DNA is TGTGCCAGCAGCTTTGAAACGTCAGGGGATACCTACGAGCAGTACTTC.